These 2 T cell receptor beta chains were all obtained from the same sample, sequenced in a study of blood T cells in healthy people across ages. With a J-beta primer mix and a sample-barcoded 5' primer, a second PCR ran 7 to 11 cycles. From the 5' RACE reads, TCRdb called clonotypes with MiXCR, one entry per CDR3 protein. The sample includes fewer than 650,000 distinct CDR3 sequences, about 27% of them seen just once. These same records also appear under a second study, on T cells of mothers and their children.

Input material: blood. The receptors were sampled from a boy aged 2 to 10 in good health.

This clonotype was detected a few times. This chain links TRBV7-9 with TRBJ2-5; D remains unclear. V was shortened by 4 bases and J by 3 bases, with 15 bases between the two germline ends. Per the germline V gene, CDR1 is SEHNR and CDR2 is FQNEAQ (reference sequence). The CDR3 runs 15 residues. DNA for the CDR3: TGTGCCAGCAGCTCCGGTTTGGTGTTTGAAGAGACCCAGTACTTC. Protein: CASSSGLVFEETQYF.

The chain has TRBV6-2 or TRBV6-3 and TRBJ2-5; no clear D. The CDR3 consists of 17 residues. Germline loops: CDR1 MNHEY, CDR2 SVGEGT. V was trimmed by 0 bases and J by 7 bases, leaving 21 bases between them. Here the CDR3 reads CASSYSTLGRRSGTQYF. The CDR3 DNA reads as TGTGCCAGCAGTTACTCGACCCTCGGACGGAGAAGTGGGACCCAGTACTTC.